This entry lists 22 T cell receptor beta chains sequenced from one sample in a study of T cells in Graves' hyperthyroidism and ophthalmopathy. What was amplified from RNA transcripts were TCR beta CDR3 regions. Primed by the HTBI set, a first-round RT-PCR was run on the TCR CDR3. MiXCR, run by TCRdb on the multiplex PCR reads, gives a single entry per CDR3 protein. This table has about 420,000 distinct CDR3 sequences, approximately 14% appearing once. Sequencing was done on a sample of blood. The receptors here all came from a woman younger than 35 with Graves' hyperthyroidism.

This clonotype was seen only a few times. The chain is built from TRBV20-1 and TRBJ1-2, with TRBD1 identical over 8 bases. CDR3 size: 12 residues. V was pared by 3 bases and J by 8 bases, with 5 bases of the junction left unmatched. Germline lookup yields CDR1 DFQATT and CDR2 SNEGSKA (reference sequence). The CDR3 bases are TGCAGTGCTAGGGACAGGGTGGGAGGCTACACCTTC. Translation: CSARDRVGGYTF.

CDR3 coding DNA: TGTGCCAGCAGTGTAGACAGGGCTGCTGGAAACACCATATATTTT. Protein: CASSVDRAAGNTIYF. The genes are TRBV6-1 and TRBJ1-3; 7 bases line up with TRBD1. This CDR3 has 15 residues. V was clipped by 4 bases and J by 2 bases; unmatched bases: 5. Germline V gene sequence: CDR1 MNHNS, CDR2 SASEGT.

This clonotype occurred a few times. The V gene is TRBV11-3, the J gene TRBJ2-3; D is unclear. V lost 2 bases, J lost 6 bases, and 6 bases lay in between. The CDR3 extends over 12 amino acids. The germline V gene has CDR1 SGHNT and CDR2 YENEEA. In nucleotides, the CDR3 is TGTGCCAGCAGCTTAACGGATGATACGCAGTATTTT. Translated: CASSLTDDTQYF.

This clonotype was detected many times. The chain combines TRBV20-1 with TRBJ2-7, with unresolved D. The CDR3 is 13 amino acids. V lost 5 bases to trimming and J lost 2 bases, with 13 bases between them. Germline lookup yields CDR1 DFQATT and CDR2 SNEGSKA (reference sequence). CDR3 region: CSAFYPGPYEQYF. In nucleotides, the CDR3 is TGCAGTGCTTTTTACCCAGGACCCTACGAGCAGTACTTC.

This clonotype has more than one count but fewer than ten. The chain combines TRBV25-1 with TRBJ1-1; no definite D call. The CDR3 is 11 amino acids. V shed 8 bases and J shed 2 bases, with 6 bases lying between them. Germline lookup yields CDR1 MGHDK and CDR2 SYGVNS. The CDR3 loop is CASLSNTEAFF. In DNA, the CDR3 is TGTGCCAGCCTAAGCAACACTGAAGCTTTCTTT.

V usage is TRBV7-2 and J usage is TRBJ2-1; 8 bases align to TRBD2. J lost 3 bases, V lost 2 bases, and 6 bases had no gene match. Germline V gives CDR1 SGHTA, CDR2 FQGNSA. This CDR3 region has 16 residues. This CDR3 is CASSLKLAVGYNEQFF. The CDR3 nucleotides read TGTGCCAGCAGCTTAAAACTAGCGGTGGGCTACAATGAGCAGTTCTTC.

V usage is TRBV7-9 and J usage is TRBJ1-5, with 7 positions matching TRBD1. Per the germline V gene, CDR1 is SEHNR and CDR2 is FQNEAQ (reference sequence). V lost 5 bases, J lost 4 bases, and 8 bases stayed unmatched. The CDR3 is 15 amino acids. CDR3 DNA: TGTGCCAGCAGCCCCCGGGACAGTGCTAATCAGCCCCAGCATTTT. Residues: CASSPRDSANQPQHF. Looking up the rest from reference TRBV7-9 and TRBJ1-5 gives the full variable domain: DTGVSQNPRHKITKRGQNVTFRCDPISEHNRLYWYRQTLGQGPEFLTYFQNEAQLEKSRLLSDRFSAERPKGSFSTLEIQRTEQGDSAMYLCASSPRDSANQPQHFGDGTRLSIL.

This clonotype has a handful of counts. This may arise from a read error, as a much more abundant clone is one base away. This chain links TRBV7-9 with TRBJ1-2, with a possible D match to TRBD1 (6 bases). Germline loops: CDR1 SEHNR, CDR2 FQNEAQ (reference sequence). This CDR3 is 18 amino acids long. The CDR3 protein is CVSSLADPRWGRGDGYTF. The DNA of the CDR3 is TGTGTCAGCAGCTTAGCCGACCCTCGTTGGGGGCGAGGGGATGGCTACACCTTC.

This clonotype showed up just a few times. This chain uses TRBV20-1 with TRBJ1-6; possibly TRBD1 for D (5 bases). CDR1 is DFQATT, CDR2 SNEGSKA, per germline (reference sequence). V was shortened by 0 bases and J by 7 bases, with 10 bases between the two germline ends. The CDR3 runs to 14 residues. The chain's CDR3 is CSARDPGMNSPLHF. CDR3 DNA sequence: TGCAGTGCTAGAGACCCAGGGATGAATTCACCCCTCCACTTT.

The chain carries TRBV15 and TRBJ2-7; no clear D. The CDR3 contains 14 residues. Germline V lookup: CDR1 LNHNV, CDR2 YYDKDF (reference sequence). Trimming removed 1 base at V and 6 bases at J, with 13 bases between. The CDR3 nucleotides read TGTGCCACCAGCAGAGCGGTCGAACCGGGCGAGCAGTACTTC. This codes for CATSRAVEPGEQYF.

In its sample, this clonotype was seen many times. The rearrangement joins TRBV2 to TRBJ2-7; D assignment may be TRBD1 or TRBD2 (5 bases each). Between the trimmed V and J ends, which lost 9 bases and 5 bases, there was a span of 17 bases. Germline V gives CDR1 SNHLY, CDR2 FYNNEI. The CDR3 spans 13 residues. The CDR3 DNA follows: TGTGCCAGTGGGGGAGACCCCGTGGACGAGCAGTACTTC. Translated, it gives CASGGDPVDEQYF. The full variable domain, rest sourced from reference TRBV2 and TRBJ2-7, is EPEVTQTPSHQVTQMGQEVILRCVPISNHLYFYWYRQILGQKVEFLVSFYNNEISEKSEIFDDQFSVERPDGSNFTLKIRSTKLEDSAMYFCASGGDPVDEQYFGPGTRLTVT.

This clonotype was observed many times. The V and J genes are TRBV11-2 and TRBJ2-1; a weak D match, TRBD1 (6 bases). Trimming shortened V by 5 bases and J by 0 bases, and 11 bases separated the two germline ends. CDR1 and CDR2 (germline): SGHAT, FQNNGV. CDR3 length: 15 residues. The CDR3 DNA reads TGTGCCAGCAGCCGTCAGGGGAGCTCCTACAATGAGCAGTTCTTC. Translating gives CASSRQGSSYNEQFF.

Only a few counts were recorded for this clonotype. V and J are TRBV5-6 and TRBJ1-2; D remains unclear. Trimming cost V 5 bases and J 4 bases, with 12 bases left between them. Germline loops: CDR1 SGHDT, CDR2 YYEEEE. The CDR3 length is 13 residues. Written as DNA, the CDR3 is TGTGCCAGCAGTCTCCGCGGGGTCTATGGCTACACCTTC. Translating it yields CASSLRGVYGYTF. The full variable domain, its missing parts supplied by reference TRBV5-6 and TRBJ1-2, is DAGVTQSPTHLIKTRGQQVTLRCSPKSGHDTVSWYQQALGQGPQFIFQYYEEEERQRGNFPDRFSGHQFPNYSSELNVNALLLGDSALYLCASSLRGVYGYTFGSGTRLTVV.

This clonotype was counted ten times or more. This rearrangement joins TRBV7-9 to TRBJ1-1; maybe TRBD1 (5 bases). Germline V gives CDR1 SEHNR, CDR2 FQNEAQ (reference sequence). The CDR3 sequence is 15 residues long. The V end lost 5 bases, the J end lost 0 bases, and 13 bases lay between the germline ends. CDR3 in amino acids: CASSLGQVMNTEAFF. CDR3 in DNA: TGTGCCAGCAGCCTTGGACAAGTCATGAACACTGAAGCTTTCTTT. Drawing the rest from reference TRBV7-9 and TRBJ1-1, the complete variable domain is DTGVSQNPRHKITKRGQNVTFRCDPISEHNRLYWYRQTLGQGPEFLTYFQNEAQLEKSRLLSDRFSAERPKGSFSTLEIQRTEQGDSAMYLCASSLGQVMNTEAFFGQGTRLTVV.

This clonotype was seen more than once but under ten times. The gene calls are TRBV7-3 and TRBJ2-2, with D possibly TRBD1 on 5 matching bases. V was shortened by 1 base and J by 3 bases, with 6 bases between the two germline ends. This CDR3 has 14 residues. Germline CDR1 reads SGHTA; CDR2 reads FQGTGA. The CDR3 nucleotides read TGTGCCAGCAGCTTAAAGGGGCACACCGGGGAGCTGTTTTTT. Translation: CASSLKGHTGELFF.

This clonotype has a count of ten or more. The J gene is TRBJ1-1, the V gene TRBV7-2; D is perhaps TRBD1 (6 bases). This CDR3 spans 15 amino acids. CDR1 is SGHTA and CDR2 is FQGNSA in the germline V gene. V dropped 0 bases and J dropped 4 bases, with 12 bases sitting between them. The CDR3 DNA reads as TGTGCCAGCAGCTTAGCGGGACGGGGGCTCACTGAAGCTTTCTTT. Translation: CASSLAGRGLTEAFF.

Notes on this clonotype: One base away lies a much larger clone, so this may be a sequencing read error. The chain links TRBV11-1 to TRBJ2-5; D unresolved. From germline, CDR1 is SGHAT and CDR2 FQDESV (reference sequence). The CDR3 runs to 13 residues. CDR3 sequence: CAGSFGYQETQYF. CDR3 nucleotide sequence: TGTGCCGGCAGCTTTGGCTACCAAGAGACCCAGTACTTC.

In its sample, this clonotype was seen many times. The rearrangement joins TRBV20-1 to TRBJ2-5; D is perhaps TRBD2 (6 bases). CDR3 size: 12 residues. The germline gives CDR1 DFQATT, CDR2 SNEGSKA (reference sequence). V was clipped by 5 bases and J by 4 bases, with 11 bases between them. The CDR3 loop is CSAGRLGETQYF. CDR3 coding DNA: TGCAGTGCTGGTAGACTAGGAGAGACCCAGTACTTC.

Notes on this clonotype: This could be a read error, since a much larger clone is one nucleotide away. Given the absence of the conserved phenylalanine or tryptophan at the CDR3 end, a read error is likely. The chain employs TRBV20-1 and TRBJ1-1; 8 bases fit TRBD1. The V segment lost 3 bases and the J segment 3 bases; nucleotides outside the gene matches: 6. Germline V gene sequence: CDR1 DFQATT, CDR2 SNEGSKA (reference sequence). The CDR3 has 14 residues. The CDR3 DNA reads TGCAGTGCTAGTAAGGGACAGGCTTACACTGAAGCTTTCCTT. This codes for CSASKGQAYTEAFL.

This clonotype was recorded many times. The V call is TRBV7-8, the J call TRBJ2-7, with a possible D match to TRBD2 (5 bases). Germline V gene data show CDR1 as SGHVS and CDR2 as FQNEAQ. The CDR3 has 16 amino acids. V lost 1 base and J 5 bases, leaving 18 bases between the germline ends. CDR3 in amino acids: CASSLDPDMGVDEQYF. The CDR3 nucleotides are TGTGCCAGCAGCTTAGACCCTGACATGGGAGTCGACGAGCAGTACTTC.

A remark on this clonotype: It may be a read error: a sequence one base away is much more abundant. The rearrangement uses TRBV7-9 and TRBJ2-5; 12 nucleotides agree with TRBD2. V was clipped by 1 base and J by 4 bases; unmatched bases: 7. Germline CDR1 SEHNR, CDR2 FQNEAQ (reference sequence). There are 17 residues in the CDR3. The CDR3, as DNA: TGTGCCAGCAGCTTAGGAGGACTAGCGGGGACTACAGAGACCCAGTACTTC. This encodes CASSLGGLAGTTETQYF.

Of note for this clonotype: Mismatch with germline at one junction end may stem from a read error. The chain couples TRBV2 to TRBJ1-4; 9 bases agree with TRBD1. Germline V gene sequence: CDR1 SNHLY, CDR2 FYNNEI. The CDR3 is 15 residues long. CDR3 nucleotide sequence: TGTGCCCGCAGCGCGGGACAGGGTAGGGGAAGAGGACTGTTTTTT. Its translation: CARSAGQGRGRGLFF. The variable domain in full, with the rest retrieved from reference TRBV2 and TRBJ1-4, is EPEVTQTPSHQVTQMGQEVILRCVPISNHLYFYWYRQILGQKVEFLVSFYNNEISEKSEIFDDQFSVERPDGSNFTLKIRSTKLEDSAMYFCARSAGQGRGRGLFFGSGTQLSVL.